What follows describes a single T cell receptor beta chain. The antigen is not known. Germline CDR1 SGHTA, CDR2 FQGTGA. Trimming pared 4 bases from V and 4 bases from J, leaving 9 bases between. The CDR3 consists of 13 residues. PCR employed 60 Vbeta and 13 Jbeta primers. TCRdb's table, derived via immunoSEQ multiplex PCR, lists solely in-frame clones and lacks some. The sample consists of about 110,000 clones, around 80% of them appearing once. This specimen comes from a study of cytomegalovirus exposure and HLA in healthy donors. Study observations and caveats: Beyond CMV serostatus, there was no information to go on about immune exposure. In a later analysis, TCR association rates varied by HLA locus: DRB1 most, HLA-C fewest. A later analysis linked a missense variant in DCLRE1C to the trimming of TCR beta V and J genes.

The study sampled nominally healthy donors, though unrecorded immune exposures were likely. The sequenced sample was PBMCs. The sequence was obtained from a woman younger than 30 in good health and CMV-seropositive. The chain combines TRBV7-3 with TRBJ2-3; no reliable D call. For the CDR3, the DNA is TGTGCCAGCAGCTCATACGAGGCAGATACGCAGTATTTT. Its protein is CASSSYEADTQYF.